These T cell receptor beta chains were read from a single sample in a study of blood T cell repertoires in COVID-19. The table came from immunoSEQ multiplex PCR; TCRdb's copy has only in-frame clones and leaves some out. The data show over 200,000 clones, 80% to 90% seen once. Specimen: peripheral blood. The receptors stem from a man aged 60 to 69 who had recovered from COVID-19. CDR3s include the opening cysteine and the closing phenylalanine or tryptophan. Each record gives: clone size, J gene, V gene, D gene, CDR3 protein, CDR3 DNA. A D gene is named only where the DNA matches it firmly. Only part of the rows carry a size: once, few, many, or a class if the clone is expanded.

NA TRBJ1-3 TRBV5-1 NA CASSQLVGAGNTIYF TGCGCCAGCAGCCAACTGGTGGGCGCAGGAAACACCATATATTTT
once TRBJ2-1 TRBV5-1 TRBD2 CASSLQPSGGDPKFF TGCGCCAGCAGCTTGCAACCTAGCGGGGGTGATCCAAAGTTCTTC
NA TRBJ2-7 TRBV6-6 NA CASTDFAPATEQYF TGTGCCAGCACTGACTTCGCCCCGGCCACCGAGCAGTACTTC
once TRBJ2-7 TRBV19 TRBD2 CASTDQGAGPYEQYF TGTGCCAGTACCGATCAGGGAGCGGGGCCCTACGAGCAGTACTTC
NA TRBJ1-5 TRBV6-1 NA CASSEWGDSNQPQHF TGTGCCAGCAGTGAATGGGGAGATAGCAATCAGCCCCAGCATTTT
NA TRBJ2-2 TRBV19 NA CASSILAEVTGELFF TGTGCCAGTAGTATACTAGCAGAAGTCACCGGGGAGCTGTTTTTT
NA TRBJ1-2 TRBV29-1 NA CSGDTPRGYTF TGCAGCGGAGACACTCCGCGCGGCTACACCTTC
once TRBJ2-7 TRBV19 TRBD1 CASSMDRSSYEQYF TGTGCCAGTAGTATGGACAGGAGCTCCTACGAGCAGTACTTC
NA TRBJ2-1 TRBV4-3 TRBD2 CASSHGGAGAYNEQFF TGCGCCAGCAGCCATGGAGGAGCGGGGGCCTACAATGAGCAGTTCTTC
NA TRBJ1-1 TRBV11-2 NA CASSPPFPGDTEAFF TGTGCCAGCAGCCCACCCTTCCCCGGGGACACTGAAGCTTTCTTT
NA TRBJ2-7 TRBV7-9 NA CASSSGGTRSYEQYF TGTGCCAGCAGCTCGGGGGGCACACGATCTTACGAGCAGTACTTC
NA TRBJ1-2 TRBV28 TRBD1 CASSSGQGGYGYTF TGTGCCAGCAGTTCGGGACAGGGAGGCTATGGCTACACCTTC
NA TRBJ2-2 TRBV5-6 TRBD2 CASSAGTSGSIGELFF TGTGCCAGCAGCGCCGGGACTAGCGGGAGCATCGGGGAGCTGTTTTTT
NA TRBJ2-5 TRBV3-1/TRBV3-2 NA CASSQEGRPQETQYF TGTGCCAGCAGCCAAGAGGGCAGACCGCAAGAGACCCAGTACTTC
NA TRBJ2-7 TRBV5-1 NA CASSLEGRVYEQYF TGCGCCAGCAGCTTGGAAGGCAGGGTCTACGAGCAGTACTTC
NA TRBJ2-3 TRBV3-1/TRBV3-2 NA CASSQDSTAGDTQYF TGTGCCAGCAGCCAAGATTCTACCGCGGGAGATACGCAGTATTTT
NA TRBJ1-3 TRBV29-1 TRBD1 CSVSGQGIAGNTIYF TGCAGCGTTAGTGGACAGGGGATAGCTGGAAACACCATATATTTT
NA TRBJ1-1 TRBV3-1/TRBV3-2 NA CASSPHRSNTEAFF TGTGCCAGCAGCCCTCACAGGTCGAACACTGAAGCTTTCTTT
once TRBJ2-6 TRBV2 NA CASSDFLGAGANVLTF TGTGCCAGCAGTGATTTTCTGGGAGCCGGGGCCAACGTCCTGACTTTC
few TRBJ1-1 TRBV5-1 TRBD1 CASSPRAGQGAPEAFF TGCGCCAGCAGCCCACGAGCTGGACAGGGGGCCCCTGAAGCTTTCTTT
NA TRBJ1-1 TRBV18 TRBD1 CASSPLIGTENTEAFF TGTGCCAGCTCACCTCTCATTGGGACAGAGAACACTGAAGCTTTCTTT
NA TRBJ1-5 TRBV18 NA CASSPGGSNQPQHF TGTGCCAGCTCCCCGGGAGGGAGCAATCAGCCCCAGCATTTT
NA TRBJ2-2 TRBV4-3 TRBD2 CASSQDGFSGVPGELFF TGCGCCAGCAGCCAAGATGGATTCAGCGGGGTACCCGGGGAGCTGTTTTTT
NA TRBJ1-5 TRBV5-4 NA CASSLVPDSNQPQHF TGTGCCAGCAGCTTGGTGCCAGATAGCAATCAGCCCCAGCATTTT
once TRBJ2-1 TRBV27 TRBD1 CASSLWGGTGWDNEQFF TGTGCCAGCAGTTTATGGGGGGGGACAGGGTGGGACAATGAGCAGTTCTTC
NA TRBJ1-5 TRBV6-5 NA CATVFRGDQPQHF TGTGCCACTGTGTTTAGGGGCGATCAGCCCCAGCATTTT
NA TRBJ1-2 TRBV3-1/TRBV3-2 NA CASSQDRGRGYTF TGTGCCAGCAGCCAAGATCGGGGAAGGGGCTACACCTTC
NA TRBJ1-2 TRBV27 NA CASSPMDSNYGYTF TGTGCCAGCAGTCCAATGGACAGTAACTATGGCTACACCTTC
once TRBJ1-6 TRBV6-1 NA CASSEAPDIIGSPLHF TGTGCCAGCAGTGAAGCGCCGGACATAATAGGTTCACCCCTCCACTTT
NA TRBJ1-4 TRBV12-3/TRBV12-4 NA CASSAREWEKLFF TGTGCCAGCAGTGCGAGGGAGTGGGAAAAACTGTTTTTT
NA TRBJ1-2 TRBV28 NA CASRGIGRGPLDYGYTF TGTGCCAGCAGGGGAATCGGCAGGGGTCCGTTGGACTATGGCTACACCTTC
NA TRBJ1-1 TRBV7-7 NA CASSVTANTEAFF TGTGCCAGCAGCGTGACAGCGAACACTGAAGCTTTCTTT
NA TRBJ1-3 TRBV5-1 NA CASGSGVSSGNTIYF TGCGCCAGCGGATCAGGGGTGAGCTCAGGAAACACCATATATTTT
NA TRBJ2-2 TRBV24-1 NA CATSDVGRGTGELFF TGTGCCACCAGTGACGTCGGTCGGGGGACCGGGGAGCTGTTTTTT
NA TRBJ2-7 TRBV6-1 NA CASSEGPVYEQYF TGTGCCAGCAGTGAAGGCCCAGTCTACGAGCAGTACTTC
NA TRBJ1-3 TRBV3-1/TRBV3-2 NA CASSQTFTGNTIYF TGTGCCAGCAGCCAAACATTTACTGGAAACACCATATATTTT
NA TRBJ1-5 TRBV3-1/TRBV3-2 TRBD1 CASSQGDRDNQPQHF TGTGCCAGCAGCCAAGGCGACAGGGACAATCAGCCCCAGCATTTT
NA TRBJ1-1 TRBV7-2 NA CASSLLQAAEAFF TGTGCCAGCAGCTTATTACAGGCAGCTGAAGCTTTCTTT